The 13 T cell receptor beta chains reported below all come from one sample, sequenced in a study of early T cells in non-severe SARS-CoV-2 infection. In TCRdb, the 5' RACE reads were re-called with MiXCR into one record per CDR3 protein. The sample has more than 50,000 distinct CDR3 sequences, approximately 13% seen once. Here the sequenced sample was whole blood, taken at baseline. Receptors were obtained from an adult who was a healthcare worker with PCR-confirmed SARS-CoV-2 infection or an uninfected control (not recorded which).

This clonotype was counted a few times. The chain is built from TRBV27 and TRBJ2-1; D may be TRBD2 (6 bases). This CDR3 has 16 amino acids. Trimming left V 5 bases short and J 2 bases short, with 16 bases between. Per germline, CDR1 MNHEY and CDR2 SMNVEV (reference sequence). CDR3 sequence reads: CASSPSSGETYNEQFF. The CDR3 bases are TGTGCCAGCAGTCCCTCCTCGGGAGAGACCTACAATGAGCAGTTCTTC.

This clonotype was seen repeatedly, ten times or more. The chain carries TRBV20-1 and TRBJ2-7; no reliable D call. The CDR3 sequence is 15 residues long. The V gene lost 0 bases and the J gene lost 3 bases, with 15 bases spanning the gap. CDR1 is DFQATT, CDR2 SNEGSKA, per germline (reference sequence). CDR3 sequence (DNA): TGCAGTGCTAGAGATGCCGTGGGCATAGTCTACGAGCAGTACTTC. Protein product: CSARDAVGIVYEQYF.

This clonotype was seen once. A single base separates this from a much larger clone, so it may be a read error. This chain joins TRBV11-3 and TRBJ2-7; 7 nucleotides match TRBD1. The CDR3 extends over 17 amino acids. Germline lookup yields CDR1 SGHNT and CDR2 YENEEA. CDR3: CASSSGTALIFSYVQYF. In nucleotides, the CDR3 is TGTGCCAGCAGCTCAGGGACAGCTTTAATTTTCTCCTACGTGCAGTACTTC.

This clonotype occurred a few times. V usage is TRBV5-1 and J usage is TRBJ2-7; the D is unclear. V lost 4 bases to trimming and J lost 6 bases, with 14 bases between them. CDR1 SGHRS and CDR2 YFSETQ come from the germline V gene. The CDR3 length is 13 residues. The DNA for the CDR3 is TGCGCCAGCAGCCAGCCTGGTGTCGGCGAGCAGTACTTC. Its translation: CASSQPGVGEQYF.

This chain links TRBV12-3 or TRBV12-4 with TRBJ2-7; 7 positions match TRBD2. J lost 4 bases, V lost 6 bases, and 9 bases had no gene match. This CDR3 has 14 residues. CDR3 bases: TGTGCCAGCAGCCCACGGGGGGTGAGTTACGAGCAGTACTTC. Residues: CASSPRGVSYEQYF.

This clonotype counts as large (0.1 to 1%). The V and J genes are TRBV7-6 and TRBJ1-5; 7 bases are a match to TRBD1. The CDR3 runs 15 residues. Losses at the gene ends were 4 bases for V and 6 bases for J; bases not matched to a gene: 9. Germline V gene lookup returns CDR1 SGHVS and CDR2 FNYEAQ. CDR3 residues: CASSSETGKAQPQHF. The CDR3 region has the DNA TGTGCCAGCAGCTCCGAGACAGGGAAGGCTCAGCCCCAGCATTTT.

This clonotype occurred many times. The chain joins TRBV5-1 to TRBJ2-7; TRBD1 agrees at 9 bases. CDR1 and CDR2 (germline): SGHRS, YFSETQ. The CDR3 length is 14 residues. V dropped 3 bases and J dropped 4; count of bases not matched to a gene: 5. CDR3 in amino acids: CASSWTGVGYEQYF. CDR3 bases: TGCGCCAGCAGCTGGACAGGGGTAGGGTACGAGCAGTACTTC. Filled out from reference TRBV5-1 and TRBJ2-7, the complete variable domain reads KAGVTQTPRYLIKTRGQQVTLSCSPISGHRSVSWYQQTPGQGLQFLFEYFSETQRNKGNFPGRFSGRQFSNSRSEMNVSTLELGDSALYLCASSWTGVGYEQYFGPGTRLTVT.

This clonotype occurred a few times. The V and J genes are TRBV5-6 and TRBJ1-1; 9 bases fit TRBD1. The CDR3 is 13 residues long. Unmatched junction bases numbered 5, after V lost 3 bases and J lost 8 bases. Germline CDR1 SGHDT, CDR2 YYEEEE. The DNA for the CDR3 is TGTGCCAGCAGCTGGGGGACAGGGCAAGAAGCTTTCTTT. It translates to CASSWGTGQEAFF.

This clonotype was picked up a small number of times. The chain is built from TRBV19 and TRBJ1-5, with no clear D. The CDR3 loop spans 13 amino acids. From germline, CDR1 is LNHDA and CDR2 SQIVND (reference sequence). V lost 5 bases to trimming and J lost 7 bases, with 12 bases between them. The CDR3, as DNA: TGTGCCAGTAGTCCTTCGACTGGCCAGCCCCAGCATTTT. Translated: CASSPSTGQPQHF.

This clonotype was recorded at least ten times. The rearrangement joins TRBV6-7 to TRBJ2-1, with D uncertain. TRBV6-7 is labeled an ORF, and its function is uncertain. This CDR3 is built from 14 residues. Trimming left V 2 bases short and J 7 bases short, with 12 bases between. CDR3 loop: CASSYSLVPNEQFF. The DNA for the CDR3 is TGTGCCAGCAGTTACAGCCTAGTCCCTAATGAGCAGTTCTTC.

This clonotype was seen many times. This chain uses TRBV28 with TRBJ2-5, with D possibly matching TRBD2 (6 bases). CDR1 MDHEN and CDR2 SYDVKM come from the germline V gene. Trimming removed 5 bases at V and 5 bases at J, with 6 bases between. The length of the CDR3 is 11 residues. The CDR3 bases are TGTGCCAGCAGTCTAGCGGAGACCCAGTACTTC. Translation gives CASSLAETQYF.

The genes are TRBV11-3 and TRBJ1-1; tentatively, D is TRBD1 (5 bases). V was clipped by 5 bases and J by 4 bases, with 11 bases between them. CDR3 length: 13 residues. Germline V CDR1 and CDR2: SGHNT, YENEEA. This CDR3 is CASSVEGSTEAFF. The CDR3 DNA follows: TGTGCCAGCAGCGTCGAGGGGAGCACTGAAGCTTTCTTT.

In this sample, this clonotype turned up a few times. This chain joins TRBV29-1 and TRBJ1-2; 9 bases fit TRBD1. Germline CDR1 and CDR2: SQVTM and ANQGSEA. Trimming at V came to 6 bases and at J to 4 bases, leaving 12 bases not matched to a gene. CDR3 length equals 15 residues. CDR3 DNA sequence: TGCAGCGTCCCCAAGGAGGGACAGGGAGTCTATGGCTACACCTTC. Amino acid sequence: CSVPKEGQGVYGYTF.